These T cell receptor beta chains were read from a single sample in a study of vaccination and CD4 T cells after COVID-19. Their antigens are not known. TCRdb ran MiXCR on the PCR reads and lists one entry per CDR3 protein. The sample contains about 13,000 distinct CDR3 sequences, under 75% of which appear only once. The sequencing sample was made of CD4+ T cells from blood, cultured in vitro. These receptor sequences come from a human donor who had recovered from COVID-19. The CDR3 runs from the conserved cysteine through the conserved F or W. D genes are given only for firm matches. Size values are once, few and many counts, or a class for expanded clones, and some rows have none.

>14|TRBD1|few|TRBV25-1|TRBJ2-2
CASTPTGKTGELFF
TGTGCCAGCACACCGACAGGGAAGACCGGGGAGCTGTTTTTT
>16|.|once|TRBV19|TRBJ1-1
CASSMQAGRPNAEAFF
TGTGCCAGTAGTATGCAGGCAGGGCGGCCTAACGCTGAAGCTTTCTTT
>18|.|few|TRBV6-5|TRBJ1-2
CASSYSKGIRPIDYGYTF
TGTGCCAGCAGTTACTCGAAAGGGATACGGCCCATAGACTATGGCTACACCTTC
>16|TRBD1|.|TRBV11-1|TRBJ2-3
CASSSSRTGDTDTQYF
TGTGCCAGCAGCTCATCCCGGACAGGGGACACAGATACGCAGTATTTT
>15|.|.|TRBV19|TRBJ1-6
CASSIDRGFDSPLHF
TGTGCCAGTAGTATAGATCGGGGCTTTGATTCACCCCTCCACTTT
>17|TRBD1|medium-sized|TRBV6-1|TRBJ2-1
CASSEQTWGQGSDEQFF
TGTGCCAGCAGTGAACAAACCTGGGGACAGGGATCGGATGAGCAGTTCTTC
>16|TRBD2|.|TRBV27|TRBJ2-7
CASSFTVAGGPNEQYF
TGTGCCAGCAGTTTCACCGTAGCGGGGGGGCCCAACGAGCAGTACTTC
>14|.|.|TRBV12-3/TRBV12-4|TRBJ1-5
CASSFGQNNQPQHF
TGTGCCAGCAGTTTCGGGCAGAACAATCAGCCCCAGCATTTT
>17|TRBD2|.|TRBV20-1|TRBJ2-5
CSARKAGSGGSGETQYF
TGCAGTGCTAGAAAAGCGGGGTCTGGCGGGAGTGGTGAGACCCAGTACTTC
>13|.|.|TRBV20-1|TRBJ2-4
CSAQGLGGNIQYF
TGCAGTGCTCAGGGTTTAGGAGGGAACATTCAGTACTTC
>12|.|once|TRBV6-4|TRBJ2-3
CASSDGQDTQYF
TGTGCCAGCAGTGACGGTCAAGATACGCAGTATTTT
>14|TRBD1|.|TRBV30|TRBJ1-2
CAWSRRGLVYGYTF
TGTGCCTGGAGCCGCAGGGGGTTGGTCTATGGCTACACCTTC
>14|.|hyperexpanded|TRBV27|TRBJ2-7
CASMSGRSSYEQYF
TGTGCCAGTATGTCGGGACGCTCCTCCTACGAGCAGTACTTC
>13|.|.|TRBV28|TRBJ1-2
CASSPKGSLGYTF
TGTGCCAGCAGCCCTAAGGGCTCGCTCGGCTACACCTTC
>14|.|few|TRBV7-2|TRBJ1-1
CASSLLSGTTEAFF
TGTGCCAGCAGTCTTCTATCCGGGACGACTGAAGCTTTCTTT
>15|TRBD2|.|TRBV27|TRBJ2-3
CASKALGTSSYTQYF
TGTGCCAGCAAAGCCCTAGGGACTAGCTCATATACGCAGTATTTT
>13|.|.|TRBV7-2|TRBJ1-1
CASSSVPGTEAFF
TGTGCCAGCAGCTCGGTACCTGGCACTGAAGCTTTCTTT
>16|.|.|TRBV19|TRBJ1-5
CASSSPWGARNQPQHF
TGTGCCAGTAGTTCCCCGTGGGGGGCAAGGAATCAGCCCCAGCATTTT
>14|.|.|TRBV2|TRBJ1-5
CASSQDMSNQPQHF
TGTGCCAGCAGTCAGGACATGAGCAATCAGCCCCAGCATTTT
>15|.|few|TRBV27|TRBJ1-1
CASSLQGRSNTEAFF
TGTGCCAGCAGTTTACAAGGCAGGTCGAACACTGAAGCTTTCTTT
>14|.|.|TRBV30|TRBJ1-1
CAWSVTGGGTEAFF
TGTGCCTGGAGTGTGACAGGCGGCGGGACTGAAGCTTTCTTT
>16|.|.|TRBV28|TRBJ1-1
CASSLSWTAGGAEAFF
TGTGCCAGCAGTTTATCCTGGACAGCGGGCGGGGCTGAAGCTTTCTTT
>15|.|.|TRBV15|TRBJ1-1
CAASRGSPVNTEAFF
TGTGCCGCCAGCAGAGGCAGTCCGGTGAACACTGAAGCTTTCTTT
>14|TRBD2|.|TRBV20-1|TRBJ2-3
CSAFLAERTDTQYF
TGCAGTGCTTTTCTAGCGGAGCGCACAGATACGCAGTATTTT
>16|.|.|TRBV6-2/TRBV6-3|TRBJ2-4
CASSYGAGLAKNIQYF
TGTGCCAGCAGTTACGGTGCGGGGTTAGCCAAAAACATTCAGTACTTC
>14|.|few|TRBV7-9|TRBJ1-1
CASSSPPGTLAAFF
TGTGCCAGCAGCTCCCCACCCGGGACATTGGCTGCTTTCTTT
>11|.|few|TRBV20-1|TRBJ2-4
CSASSPDIQYF
TGCAGTGCTTCTTCGCCCGACATTCAGTACTTC
>14|.|.|TRBV2|TRBJ1-2
CASRTAGGAYGYTF
TGTGCCAGCAGGACCGCGGGGGGCGCGTATGGCTACACCTTC
>14|TRBD2|.|TRBV7-7|TRBJ2-5
CASSLLPGGETQYF
TGTGCTAGCAGCTTATTACCGGGAGGAGAGACCCAGTACTTC
>14|TRBD1|few|TRBV15|TRBJ1-5
CATSRTGSNQPQHF
TGTGCCACCAGCAGGACAGGGTCCAATCAGCCCCAGCATTTT
>13|.|.|TRBV7-7|TRBJ2-2
CASSLGAIGELFF
TGTGCTAGCAGCTTAGGGGCAATCGGGGAGCTGTTTTTT
>15|TRBD2|.|TRBV6-1|TRBJ2-5
CASSVTSGRAETQYF
TGTGCCAGCAGTGTGACTAGCGGGAGGGCCGAGACCCAGTACTTC
>14|.|few|TRBV2|TRBJ2-3
CATQTLKGGVTQYF
TGTGCCACCCAGACCTTGAAAGGGGGGGTTACGCAGTATTTT
>14|TRBD2|.|TRBV7-9|TRBJ2-3
CASTASGNTDTQYF
TGTGCCAGCACCGCTAGCGGTAACACAGATACGCAGTATTTT
>14|.|few|TRBV7-2|TRBJ2-3
CASSSLAGTRSLGF
TGTGCCAGCAGCTCCCTTGCCGGGACCCGTAGTTTAGGGTTT